The present T cell receptor beta chain was sequenced within a study of breast tumors, draining lymph nodes, adjacent tissues. Axillary draining lymph nodes of breast cancer patients supplied the node samples. In its sample, this clonotype was seen many times. From the multiplex PCR reads, TCRdb called clonotypes with MiXCR, one entry per CDR3 protein. The sample lists about 180,000 distinct CDR3 sequences, about 30% occurring once. V lost 4 bases and J 0 bases, leaving 15 bases between the germline ends. The CDR3 length is 17 residues. Germline V gene lookup returns CDR1 KGHSH and CDR2 LQKENI. This receptor was taken from a female donor with breast cancer. Some clones in this sample may be carry-over from other donors' samples. The sample comprised axillary lymph node tissue. This chain connects TRBV18 to TRBJ1-4; D gene unclear. CDR3 nucleotide sequence: TGTGCCAGCTCACTACAACGGTCGAGGCCAACTAATGAAAAACTGTTTTTT. Protein product: CASSLQRSRPTNEKLFF.